These T cell receptor beta chains were read from a single sample in a study of kidney transplant recipient with SARS-CoV-2 infection. TCRdb reprocessed the reads with MiXCR, giving one entry per CDR3 protein. The table includes fewer than 250,000 distinct CDR3 sequences, less than 35% detected once. The source was a blood sample, collected at baseline and on roughly day 120 from a kidney transplant recipient. The receptors stem from a male patient in his 30s who had COVID-19 and was a kidney transplant recipient. Some T cells may have originated in the graft donor. CDR3s include the opening cysteine and the closing phenylalanine or tryptophan. Fields, in order: clone size, J gene, D gene, V gene, CDR3 DNA, CDR3 protein. D genes are given only for firm matches. The size of a clone is reported for some rows only, either as once, few or many, or as a class for expanded clones.

>NA|TRBJ1-2|NA|TRBV12-3/TRBV12-4
TGTGCCAGTGAGGGGGGGGGGCGCTGGTATGGCTACACCTTC
CASEGGGRWYGYTF
>many|TRBJ1-2|NA|TRBV7-5
NA
CISVPEIVPEVGKTYGYTF
>many|TRBJ2-7|NA|TRBV7-9
TGTGCCAGCAGCATAGACTCGCTAATGGTCTCCTACGAGCAGTACTTC
CASSIDSLMVSYEQYF
>many|TRBJ2-7|NA|TRBV28
TGTGCCAGCAGCTATCCCCTGGGGGGGGCACAGTCCTACGAGCAGTACTTC
CASSYPLGGAQSYEQYF
>NA|TRBJ1-2|NA|TRBV5-1
TGCGCCAGCCCTGGGGCATCGGTTCGAAAGACCTATGGCTACATCTTC
CASPGASVRKTYGYIF
>many|TRBJ2-7|NA|TRBV15
TGTGCCACCAGCAGAGAACAGGTCTCCTACGAGCAGTACTTC
CATSREQVSYEQYF
>many|TRBJ1-2|NA|TRBV27
TGTGCCAGCAGTTTATCTTTGGCCCTAGCTAACTATGGCTACACCTTC
CASSLSLALANYGYTF
>many|TRBJ2-4|NA|TRBV10-2
TGCGCCAGCAGTGAGTCGAAGGAGGGAAACATTCAGTACTTC
CASSESKEGNIQYF
>NA|TRBJ1-2|NA|TRBV25-1
TGTGCCAGCGGTGGGGCGCCAGAACTGGGAAAGACCTATGGCTACACCTTC
CASGGAPELGKTYGYTF
>many|TRBJ1-4|TRBD1|TRBV7-6
TGTGCCAGCAGCTTGGGGACAGGACAGAATGAAAAACTGTTTTTT
CASSLGTGQNEKLFF
>many|TRBJ1-2|NA|TRBV7-7
TGTGCCAGCAGCAGTACTACTAAGTGCCGAAAGACCTATGGCTACACCTTC
CASSSTTKCRKTYGYTF
>few|TRBJ2-2|NA|TRBV11-3
TGTGCCAGCAGCCCAAGAAGAGGGGGTTTGAACACCGGGGAGCTGTTTTTT
CASSPRRGGLNTGELFF
>many|TRBJ1-1|TRBD1|TRBV7-2
TGTGCCAGCAGCCCGCGACAGGGGGGCACTGAAGCTTTCTTT
CASSPRQGGTEAFF
>NA|TRBJ1-2|NA|TRBV16
TGTGCCAGCAGCTCAGTAAGGGTCGTTAGAAGGACCTATGGCTACACCTTC
CASSSVRVVRRTYGYTF
>many|TRBJ1-3|NA|TRBV12-3/TRBV12-4
TGTGCCAGCAGTGGACAAGGGCCCTCCTCTGGAAACACCATATATTTT
CASSGQGPSSGNTIYF
>NA|TRBJ1-2|NA|TRBV5-8
TGTGCCAGCAGTGTGGGTCATCCACGAAAGACCTATGGCTACACCTTC
CASSVGHPRKTYGYTF
>NA|TRBJ2-3|NA|TRBV18
TGTGCCAGCTCACCTAGTCCAGGAGATACGCAGTATTTT
CASSPSPGDTQYF
>many|TRBJ1-2|NA|TRBV12-2
TGTGCAAGTCGCCTGTCCCAGACTCCACGAAAGACCTATGGCTACACCTTC
CASRLSQTPRKTYGYTF
>many|TRBJ2-3|TRBD2|TRBV5-5
TGTGCCAGCAGCTGGACTAGCGGAGGCACAGATACGCAGTATTTT
CASSWTSGGTDTQYF
>many|TRBJ2-5|NA|TRBV5-1
TGCGCCAGCAGCTTGGACGGCGGGCAGTGGGAGACCCAGTACTTC
CASSLDGGQWETQYF
>many|TRBJ1-4|NA|TRBV9
TGTGCCAGCAGCGTCCGGTTGGGGGGTGTTAATGAAAAACTGTTTTTT
CASSVRLGGVNEKLFF
>many|TRBJ2-5|TRBD1|TRBV19
TGTGCCAGTAGTTTACGCCGGGACAGGGGTTCAGAGACCCAGTACTTC
CASSLRRDRGSETQYF
>few|TRBJ2-5|NA|TRBV20-1
TGCAGTGCCAATCACCTGGGTCAAGAGACCCAGTACTTC
CSANHLGQETQYF
>many|TRBJ1-5|NA|TRBV20-1
TGCAGTGCTACCCGAGAACAGGGACCTCAGCCCCAGCATTTT
CSATREQGPQPQHF
>many|TRBJ2-7|NA|TRBV28
TGTGCCAGCACCCCGGGGACCGCCGTTCCGAGGGAGCAGTACTTC
CASTPGTAVPREQYF
>many|TRBJ2-3|NA|TRBV12-3/TRBV12-4
TGTGCCAGCAGTTTAAGTAAACGGGGCCCACAAGATACGCAGTATTTT
CASSLSKRGPQDTQYF
>NA|TRBJ2-7|NA|TRBV3-1
TGTGCCAGCAGCCAAGAAGTGGACGCCGCCCCCAATATAGAGCAGTACTTC
CASSQEVDAAPNIEQYF
>many|TRBJ1-2|NA|TRBV23-1
TGCGCCAGCAGTATGGGCATGCTACGCAGAAAGACCTATGGCTACACCTTC
CASSMGMLRRKTYGYTF
>many|TRBJ2-7|NA|TRBV28
TGTGCCAGCAGTTTCTGGGGTCGGGTCTACGAGCAGTACTTC
CASSFWGRVYEQYF
>many|TRBJ1-5|NA|TRBV7-3
TGTGCCAGCAGCTTAACTAGCAATCAGCCCCAGCATTTT
CASSLTSNQPQHF
>many|TRBJ2-5|NA|TRBV3-1
TGTGCCAGCAGCTGCGTCGCTCCCATTTCTTTCTCTGAGACCCAGTACTTC
CASSCVAPISFSETQYF
>many|TRBJ1-1|TRBD1|TRBV6-2/TRBV6-3
TGTGCCAGCAAACAGGACAGGGTTCCCACTGAAGCTTTCTTT
CASKQDRVPTEAFF
>NA|TRBJ2-3|NA|TRBV19
TGTGCCACCCCTGAACTGGCCGATACGCAGTATTTT
CATPELADTQYF
>many|TRBJ2-7|NA|TRBV5-6
TGTGCCAGCAGCTTGCCCAGGATATCCTACGAGCAGTACTTC
CASSLPRISYEQYF
>NA|TRBJ2-2|NA|TRBV6-6
TGTGCCAGCACGGACTCAGACTCCGGGGAGCCGTTTTTT
CASTDSDSGEPFF
>many|TRBJ1-2|NA|TRBV7-2
TGTGCCAGCAGCAAGACCCGCAGAGACGGAAAGACCTATGGCTACACCTTC
CASSKTRRDGKTYGYTF
>many|TRBJ1-2|TRBD1|TRBV4-1
TGCGCCAGCAGCCAAAGACAGGAACAGGGGTTTGGTGGCTACACCTTC
CASSQRQEQGFGGYTF
>many|TRBJ1-5|TRBD1|TRBV20-1
TGCAGTGCAACAGGGGCGAGAAATCAGCCCCAGCATTTT
CSATGARNQPQHF
>many|TRBJ2-7|TRBD2|TRBV27
TGTGCCAGCAGTGAAACTAGCGGGAGGGCCGTCAGCAACGAGCAGTACTTC
CASSETSGRAVSNEQYF
>few|TRBJ2-1|TRBD2|TRBV27
TGTGCCAGCAGTTTTACAGCGGGAGGGCCGGGGGAGAATGAGCAGTTCTTC
CASSFTAGGPGENEQFF
>NA|TRBJ2-3|NA|TRBV4-1
TGCGCCAGCAGCCAACCCTTATCCGGGACTCTATCCTCCGATACGCAGTATTTT
CASSQPLSGTLSSDTQYF
>few|TRBJ1-3|NA|TRBV30
TGTGCCTGGGGGTTTCGAGGAAACACCATATATTTT
CAWGFRGNTIYF
>once|TRBJ1-2|NA|TRBV6-8
TGTGCCAGCAGTATTTCCGGACGCTCTAGAAGGACCTATGGCTACACCTTC
CASSISGRSRRTYGYTF
>many|TRBJ1-2|NA|TRBV6-9
TGTGCCAGCAGTTCGCTTCTGCCTTACGGAAAGACCTATGGCTACACCTTC
CASSSLLPYGKTYGYTF
>many|TRBJ1-6|NA|TRBV28
TGTGCCAGCACTAGGGGTTCGGCCCTCCACTTT
CASTRGSALHF
>many|TRBJ1-1|NA|TRBV5-5
TGTGCCAGCAGCTTGACACGACAGGTGAACACTGAAGCTTTCTTT
CASSLTRQVNTEAFF
>many|TRBJ1-1|NA|TRBV2
TGTGCCAGCAGTGATTTTGGATTCCCGAACACTGAAGCTTTCTTT
CASSDFGFPNTEAFF
>once|TRBJ1-3|NA|TRBV14
TGTGCCAGCAGCCAGGAGGTCAATCCGGGGGAGACCATATATTTT
CASSQEVNPGETIYF
>many|TRBJ2-3|NA|TRBV10-3
TGTGCCATCAGTGCGTCGACAGATACGCAGTATTTT
CAISASTDTQYF
>NA|TRBJ2-5|NA|TRBV4-1
TGCGCCAGCAGCCAAGATTCGGGACATACTAAAGAGACCCAGTACTTC
CASSQDSGHTKETQYF
>NA|TRBJ2-3|NA|TRBV28
TGTGCCAGCAGTTTAGAAATTAGCGGTAACACAGATACGCAGTATTTT
CASSLEISGNTDTQYF
>many|TRBJ1-2|NA|TRBV20-1
TGCAGTGCTGTGCAGTTGCTGTTTCGAAAGACCTATGGCTACACCTTC
CSAVQLLFRKTYGYTF
>many|TRBJ1-4|NA|TRBV4-1
TGCGCCAGCAGCCAAGACGGCAGCGCAACTAATGAAAAACTGTTTTTT
CASSQDGSATNEKLFF
>many|TRBJ2-5|TRBD2|TRBV6-5
TGTGCCAGCAGTGAATTGTCTAGCGGGGTCCAAGAGACCCAGTACTTC
CASSELSSGVQETQYF
>many|TRBJ2-1|TRBD2|TRBV4-2
TGTGCCAGCAGCCAAGGGGGACTAGCGGGAGAGAGCGATGAGCAGTTCTTC
CASSQGGLAGESDEQFF